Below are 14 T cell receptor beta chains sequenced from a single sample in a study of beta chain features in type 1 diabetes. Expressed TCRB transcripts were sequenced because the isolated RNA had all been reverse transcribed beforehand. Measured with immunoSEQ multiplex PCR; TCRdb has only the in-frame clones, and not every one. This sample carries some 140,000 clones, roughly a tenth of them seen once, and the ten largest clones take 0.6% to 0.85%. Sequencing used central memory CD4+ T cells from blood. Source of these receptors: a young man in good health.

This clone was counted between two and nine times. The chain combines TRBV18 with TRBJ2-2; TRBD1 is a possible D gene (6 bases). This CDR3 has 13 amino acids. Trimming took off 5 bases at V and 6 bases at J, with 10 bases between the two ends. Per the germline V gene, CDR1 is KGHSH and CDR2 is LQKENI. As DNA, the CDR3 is TGTGCCAGCTCATCGAGGGGGTCCGGGGAGCTGTTTTTT. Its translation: CASSSRGSGELFF.

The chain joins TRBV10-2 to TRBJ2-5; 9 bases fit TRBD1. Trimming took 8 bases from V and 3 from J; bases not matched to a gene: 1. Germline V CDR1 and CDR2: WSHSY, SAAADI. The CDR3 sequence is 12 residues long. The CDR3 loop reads CASGQGKETQYF. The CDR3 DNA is TGCGCCAGCGGACAGGGGAAAGAGACCCAGTACTTC.

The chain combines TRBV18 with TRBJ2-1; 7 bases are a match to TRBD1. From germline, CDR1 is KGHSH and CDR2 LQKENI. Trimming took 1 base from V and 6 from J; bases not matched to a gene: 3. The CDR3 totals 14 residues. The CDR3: CASSPLTGSNEQFF. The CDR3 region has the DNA TGTGCCAGCTCACCACTGACAGGGAGCAATGAGCAGTTCTTC. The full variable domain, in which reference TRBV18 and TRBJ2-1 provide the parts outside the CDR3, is NAGVMQNPRHLVRRRGQEARLRCSPMKGHSHVYWYRQLPEEGLKFMVYLQKENIIDESGMPKERFSAEFPKEGPSILRIQQVVRGDSAAYFCASSPLTGSNEQFFGPGTRLTVL.

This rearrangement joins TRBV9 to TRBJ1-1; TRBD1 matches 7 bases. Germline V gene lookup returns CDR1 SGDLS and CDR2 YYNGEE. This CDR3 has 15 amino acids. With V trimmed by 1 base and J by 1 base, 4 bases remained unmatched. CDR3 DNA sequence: TGTGCCAGCAGCGTATCCGGGACAGCGAACACTGAAGCTTTCTTT. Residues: CASSVSGTANTEAFF.

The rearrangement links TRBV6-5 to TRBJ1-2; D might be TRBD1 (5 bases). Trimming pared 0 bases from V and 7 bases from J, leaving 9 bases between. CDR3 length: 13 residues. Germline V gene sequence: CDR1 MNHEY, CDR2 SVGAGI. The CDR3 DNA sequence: TGTGCCAGCAGTTACTCCAGGGATTTTGGCTACACCTTC. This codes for CASSYSRDFGYTF.

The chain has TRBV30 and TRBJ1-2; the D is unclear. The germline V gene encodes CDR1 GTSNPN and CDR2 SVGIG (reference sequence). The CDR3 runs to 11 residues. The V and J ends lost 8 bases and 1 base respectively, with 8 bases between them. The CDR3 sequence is CAHRVNYGYTF. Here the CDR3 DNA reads TGTGCCCATAGAGTTAACTATGGCTACACCTTC.

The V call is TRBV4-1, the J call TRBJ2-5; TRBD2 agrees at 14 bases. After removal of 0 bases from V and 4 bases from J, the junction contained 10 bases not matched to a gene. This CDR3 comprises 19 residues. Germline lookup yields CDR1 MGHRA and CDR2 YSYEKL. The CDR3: CASSQDRIVGLAGGETQYF. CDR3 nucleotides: TGCGCCAGCAGCCAAGATAGGATTGTAGGACTAGCGGGGGGAGAGACCCAGTACTTC.

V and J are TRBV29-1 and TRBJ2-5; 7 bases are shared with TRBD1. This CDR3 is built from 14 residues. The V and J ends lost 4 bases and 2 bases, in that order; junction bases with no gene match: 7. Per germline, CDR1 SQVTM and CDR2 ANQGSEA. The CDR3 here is CSVGPGTVQETQYF. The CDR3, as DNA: TGCAGCGTTGGCCCCGGGACAGTACAAGAGACCCAGTACTTC.

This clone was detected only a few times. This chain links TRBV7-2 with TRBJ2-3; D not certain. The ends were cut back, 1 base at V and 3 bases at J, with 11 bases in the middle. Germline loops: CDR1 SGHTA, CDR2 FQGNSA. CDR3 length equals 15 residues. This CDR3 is CASSLVGLSTDTQYF. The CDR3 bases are TGTGCCAGCAGCTTAGTTGGGCTTAGTACAGATACGCAGTATTTT.

The CDR3 sequence is CASIEDRGGNTQYF. Here the CDR3 DNA reads TGTGCCAGCATCGAAGACAGGGGCGGGAATACGCAGTATTTT. The rearrangement uses TRBV6-5 and TRBJ2-3, with 8 bases that match TRBD1. The length of the CDR3 is 14 residues. V dropped 7 bases and J dropped 7; count of bases not matched to a gene: 10. Germline assignment: CDR1 MNHEY and CDR2 SVGAGI.

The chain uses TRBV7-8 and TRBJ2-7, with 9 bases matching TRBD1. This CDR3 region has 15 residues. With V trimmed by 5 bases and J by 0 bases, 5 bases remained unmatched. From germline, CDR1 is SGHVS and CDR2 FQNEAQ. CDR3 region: CASSKGGQGSYEQYF. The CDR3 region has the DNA TGTGCCAGCAGCAAGGGGGGACAGGGCTCCTACGAGCAGTACTTC.

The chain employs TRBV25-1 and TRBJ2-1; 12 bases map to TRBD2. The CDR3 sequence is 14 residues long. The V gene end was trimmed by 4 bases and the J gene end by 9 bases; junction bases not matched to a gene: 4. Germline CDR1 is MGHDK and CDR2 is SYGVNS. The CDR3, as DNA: TGTGCCAGCAGTGGACTAGCGGGGGCGCGTGAGCAGTTCTTC. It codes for CASSGLAGAREQFF.

CDR3 nucleotides: TGTGCCAGCAGAAGACAGGGCGAGCAGTACTTC. Translation gives CASRRQGEQYF. The chain recombines TRBV6-6 with TRBJ2-7, with TRBD1 matching over 7 bases. In germline, CDR1 is MNHNY, CDR2 SVGAGI (reference sequence). This CDR3 region has 11 residues. The V and J ends lost 6 bases and 6 bases, in that order; junction bases with no gene match: 2.

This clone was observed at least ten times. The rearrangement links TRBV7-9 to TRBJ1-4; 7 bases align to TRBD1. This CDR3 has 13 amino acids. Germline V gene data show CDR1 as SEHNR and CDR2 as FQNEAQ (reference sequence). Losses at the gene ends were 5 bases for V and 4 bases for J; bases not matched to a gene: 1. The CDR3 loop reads CASSGQVNEKLFF. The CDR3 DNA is TGTGCCAGCAGCGGACAGGTTAATGAAAAACTGTTTTTT.